Sequencing of this T cell receptor beta chain was carried out in a study of T cell responses to AZD1222 COVID-19 vaccine. Study-level findings and limits: Mostly white British, mostly female donors; authors suggested clonal diversity may be underestimated. Spike-specific TCR breadth rose after two AZD1222 doses, and depth rose as well.

This clone has just a few counts. What it binds is unknown. The germline CDR1 and CDR2 sequences are SQVTM and ANQGSEA. Between the trimmed V and J ends, which lost 6 bases and 1 base, there was a span of 12 bases. The CDR3 has 13 residues. Clones were sequenced by immunoSEQ multiplex PCR, and TCRdb holds only the in-frame ones, with some missing. This table holds about 56,000 clones, about 86% found once. This receptor was identified in an adult who received the AZD1222 COVID-19 vaccine. The source material was peripheral blood, sampled 28 days after the second AZD1222 dose. The chain has TRBV29-1 and TRBJ1-1; D uncertain. In DNA form, the CDR3 reads TGCAGCGTCACTGAGGGCCCGAACACTGAAGCTTTCTTT. Translated: CSVTEGPNTEAFF.